This T cell receptor (beta chain) was obtained from a study of graft-versus-host responses after intestinal transplantation listed by TCRdb under 2021. For context, the study as a whole: Multivisceral, liver-intestinal, or isolated intestinal transplants were received by the recipients. A peak of at least 4% donor T cells among recipient peripheral blood mononuclear cells was the definition used for donor T cell macrochimerism. Alloreactive clones were identified by sequencing pre-transplant mixed lymphocyte reaction products and comparing these products with unstimulated pre-transplant donor and recipient T cells. Rather than going through the commercial service, samples from a few later patients were sequenced in-house on an Illumina MiSeq and processed with MiXCR. Bulk TCR-beta CDR3 sequencing was used to track graft-versus-host and host-versus-graft alloreactive T cell clones in the graft, circulation and bone marrow after intestinal transplantation. A cohort of under 30 intestinal transplant recipients, including one retransplant, was enrolled, and a few patients lacking pretransplant specimens were excluded. Every recipient was given anti-thymocyte globulin induction, followed by 3 to 4 years of maintenance tacrolimus and steroids. The study at large found these results: Early after transplant, declines in HvG clones were associated with peak levels of circulating GvH clones. Conclusions were limited by the relatively low number and heterogeneity of intestinal transplant patients. In patients with donor T cell macrochimerism, the allografts had high GvH to HvG T cell clonal ratios. GvH clones turned up in recipient bone marrow, with some appearing earlier in ileal mucosa or blood, a pattern consistent with an intestinal mucosal origin.

CDR1 and CDR2 were assigned from the germline V gene as SGHTA and FQGNSA. Trimming removed 1 base from V and 4 bases from J, leaving 14 bases between the germline ends. Reading from cysteine to phenylalanine, the CDR3 counts 15 amino acids. Only the CDR3 DNA is retained, 45 bases long and in frame from the first base. Blood samples were collected up to 4 times in the first month after transplant and then at least monthly when available. Remarks on this clone: The antigen it binds to is not known. Base quality data are lacking; no much larger clone is found one base away.

Preparation of the library involved the immunoSEQ multiplex PCR assay. For most patients, high-throughput TCR-beta CDR3 sequencing of genomic DNA was performed by Adaptive Biotechnologies. In the original analysis: TCR sequencing data were retrieved from Adaptive's ImmunoSEQ software for roughly 17 patients, whereas three other patients were processed with MiXCR and VDJtools. Because the origin of CDR3 nucleotide sequences shared between donor and recipient could not be assigned, those sequences were removed. To be classed as alloreactive, a clone needed at least 2-fold expansion over unstimulated cells and a minimum CFSE-low frequency of 0.002% (template counts) or 0.001% (read counts). Clones were considered mappable if detected in sequenced pre-transplant spleen, lymph node, or MLR CFSE-low populations of the donor or recipient. The cumulative frequency of alloreactive clones was calculated as a percentage of all sequences, weighted by copy number. Sourced from immuneACCESS, this table was stored by TCRdb with only in-frame sequences that have V and J called. A share of the clones is absent; for the studies checked, an unresolved V gene accounts for under half, and the remainder has no known explanation. V and J calls and clone size are copied from that table; D and trimming were computed from the DNA. This sample gives over 45,000 clones in total; about 90% of them show up just once. The top ten clones comprise 1.5% to 2% of the sample.

The chain couples TRBV7-2 to TRBJ2-7, with a weak D call of TRBD2 (5 bases match). The sequenced sample was PBMCs, obtained 26 days after transplant. This sequence originates from a human patient who received an intestinal transplant, so some T cells may come from the graft donor. CDR3 sequence: CASSLDGKSGYEQYF. The sequenced DNA is TGTGCCAGCAGCTTAGACGGGAAGAGTGGGTACGAGCAGTACTTC.